Shown below are 8 T cell receptor beta chains from a single sample sequenced in a study of blood T cell repertoires in COVID-19 (dated by TCRdb to 2018 to 2020). Library method: the immunoSEQ multiplex PCR assay. TCRdb stores this immuneACCESS table with in-frame sequences only. Part of the clones is absent; in the studies checked, under half of the shortfall reflects unresolved V genes, and no reason is known for the rest. The sample profile shows tens of thousands of clones; around 81% of them were found once. The ten largest clones add up to approximately 8.8% of the sample. Material: peripheral blood. These receptors all come from a human donor in a cohort sampled during active COVID-19.

The rearrangement joins TRBV25-1 to TRBJ2-5; 11 bases align to TRBD2. This CDR3 is 15 amino acids long. Germline trimming cut 4 bases from V and 7 bases from J; bases unmatched to any gene: 8. Looked up from germline, CDR1 is MGHDK and CDR2 is SYGVNS. The CDR3 loop reads CASSVGLAARGTQYF. The DNA of the CDR3 is TGTGCCAGCAGTGTGGGACTAGCGGCCAGGGGGACCCAGTACTTC.

The chain links TRBV11-2 to TRBJ2-7; D is possibly TRBD2 (5 bases). Germline CDR1 is SGHAT and CDR2 is FQNNGV. This CDR3 comprises 14 residues. Trimming removed 1 base from V and 2 bases from J, with 9 bases in between. The CDR3, as DNA: TGTGCCAGCAGCTTAGGTTCGGGAACCTACGAGCAGTACTTC. Encoded protein: CASSLGSGTYEQYF.

The chain uses TRBV5-1 and TRBJ2-1; 7 positions agree with TRBD1. With 3 bases clipped from V and 8 bases from J, the junction kept 8 bases outside the gene matches. Germline CDR1 reads SGHRS; CDR2 reads YFSETQ. The CDR3 sequence is 14 residues long. The CDR3 loop reads CASSSSRQGDEQFF. The CDR3 region has the DNA TGCGCCAGCAGCTCATCACGTCAGGGGGATGAGCAGTTCTTC.

The rearrangement joins TRBV7-8 to TRBJ2-7; TRBD1 matches 9 bases. CDR1 and CDR2 (germline): SGHVS, FQNEAQ. This CDR3 contains 14 residues. V shed 4 bases, J shed 7 bases, and the junction held 8 bases outside the gene matches. The CDR3, as DNA: TGTGCCAGCAGCTGGGGACAGGGACACGGGGAGCAGTACTTC. Protein: CASSWGQGHGEQYF. The full variable domain, in which reference TRBV7-8 and TRBJ2-7 provide the parts outside the CDR3, is GAGVSQSPRYKVAKRGQDVALRCDPISGHVSLFWYQQALGQGPEFLTYFQNEAQLDKSGLPSDRFFAERPEGSVSTLKIQRTQQEDSAVYLCASSWGQGHGEQYFGPGTRLTVT.

The chain uses TRBV11-3 and TRBJ1-6; the D gene is possibly TRBD1 (6 bases). This CDR3 has 12 amino acids. Looked up from germline, CDR1 is SGHNT and CDR2 is YENEEA. V dropped 2 bases and J dropped 10 bases, with 6 bases sitting between them. CDR3 loop: CASSLQGSPLHF. CDR3 DNA sequence: TGTGCCAGCAGCTTACAGGGGTCACCCCTCCACTTT.

The chain recombines TRBV28 with TRBJ1-5, with D unclear. V gave up 4 bases and J gave up 1 base, with 11 bases separating them. Looked up from germline, CDR1 is MDHEN and CDR2 is SYDVKM. The length of the CDR3 is 15 residues. DNA of the CDR3: TGTGCCAGCAGTTCCGCCCCGAGCAGCAATCAGCCCCAGCATTTT. The encoded protein is CASSSAPSSNQPQHF.

This clone was seen more than once but under ten times. The chain links TRBV9 to TRBJ1-6; TRBD1 matches 10 bases. The CDR3 contains 14 residues. CDR1 and CDR2 (germline): SGDLS, YYNGEE. V lost 3 bases to trimming and J lost 13 bases; unmatched junction nucleotides: 7. The CDR3 sequence is CASSDGTGVFPLHF. The CDR3 DNA is TGTGCCAGCAGCGACGGGACAGGGGTCTTTCCCCTCCACTTT.

The V gene is TRBV9, the J gene TRBJ2-1; TRBD2 matches 13 bases. After removal of 3 bases from V and 11 bases from J, the junction contained 8 bases not matched to a gene. The CDR3 covers 15 residues. Germline CDR1 SGDLS, CDR2 YYNGEE. The CDR3 nucleotides read TGTGCCAGCAGCGCCGGGGGGACTAGCGGGGTACAGCAGTTCTTC. Protein: CASSAGGTSGVQQFF.